These 22 T cell receptor beta chains were sequenced from one sample in a study of naive and memory T cell subsets. For blood and skin samples, reverse transcription used TCR alpha and beta constant primers. Each CDR3 protein is one row after TCRdb ran MiXCR on the UMI-ligation and nested PCR reads. The profile shows 15,000 to 20,000 distinct CDR3 sequences, roughly 9.8% of them singletons. The sample's treatment: skin biopsy from PPD injection site in Mantoux-positive individual. Reverse transcription used DNase-treated unsorted total RNA, aiming for roughly 1 to 1,100 ng. Material: skin, obtained from a tuberculin skin test site. These receptors came from an adult in good health.

The chain uses TRBV10-1 and TRBJ2-1; perhaps TRBD2 as D (5 bases). Germline loops: CDR1 WNHNN, CDR2 SYGVQD (reference sequence). Trimming shortened V by 7 bases and J by 7 bases, and 14 bases separated the two germline ends. The CDR3 spans 13 residues. Here the CDR3 reads CASTFGKRNEQFF. CDR3 coding DNA: TGCGCCAGCACCTTTGGGAAGCGGAATGAGCAGTTCTTC.

This clonotype turned up a few times. The rearrangement links TRBV10-3 to TRBJ1-1; a weak D match, TRBD1 (6 bases). The CDR3 is made up of 17 amino acids. CDR1 and CDR2 from the germline V gene are ENHRY and SYGVKD. Trimming took off 4 bases at V and 0 bases at J, with 18 bases between the two ends. CDR3 protein: CAISGSPDSRMNTEAFF. The CDR3 DNA reads as TGTGCCATCAGTGGATCCCCGGACAGTCGGATGAACACTGAAGCTTTCTTT.

This clonotype has more than one count but fewer than ten. The chain employs TRBV2 and TRBJ2-2; maybe TRBD1 (6 bases). V shed 10 bases and J shed 3 bases, with 18 bases lying between them. The CDR3 sequence is 15 residues long. Germline lookup yields CDR1 SNHLY and CDR2 FYNNEI. CDR3 nucleotides: TGTGCCATTTCCAGGGGAGAAGGGTACACCGGGGAGCTGTTTTTT. Encoded protein: CAISRGEGYTGELFF. The whole variable domain, remainder taken from reference TRBV2 and TRBJ2-2, is EPEVTQTPSHQVTQMGQEVILRCVPISNHLYFYWYRQILGQKVEFLVSFYNNEISEKSEIFDDQFSVERPDGSNFTLKIRSTKLEDSAMYFCAISRGEGYTGELFFGEGSRLTVL.

The CDR3 DNA reads as TGTGCCATCAGTGTAAAGGAGGGGGTACAGAATGCTTTTGATACGCAGTATTTT. Residues: CAISVKEGVQNAFDTQYF. This rearrangement joins TRBV10-3 to TRBJ2-3; D is possibly TRBD1 or TRBD2 (6 bases each). This CDR3 contains 18 residues. The V and J ends lost 4 bases and 6 bases respectively, with 26 bases between them. CDR1 and CDR2 from the germline V gene are ENHRY and SYGVKD.

By its share, this clonotype is medium-sized (0.01 to 0.1%). The chain joins TRBV7-9 to TRBJ2-3; 10 positions match TRBD2. Trimming removed 5 bases from V and 0 bases from J; junction bases left unmatched: 5. CDR3 size: 16 residues. The germline gives CDR1 SEHNR, CDR2 FQNEAQ (reference sequence). The CDR3 DNA sequence: TGTGCCAGCAGCCTAGTGACTAGCGGGAGCACAGATACGCAGTATTTT. Amino acid sequence: CASSLVTSGSTDTQYF.

The gene calls are TRBV27 and TRBJ2-7; TRBD2 matches at 11 bases. Trimming took 3 bases from V and 5 from J; bases not matched to a gene: 6. The CDR3 sequence is 15 residues long. Germline V gives CDR1 MNHEY, CDR2 SMNVEV (reference sequence). CDR3 amino acids: CASSLGLAVTHEQYF. The CDR3 region has the DNA TGTGCCAGCAGTTTGGGACTAGCGGTGACCCACGAGCAGTACTTC.

This clonotype was recorded a few times. This chain uses TRBV3-1 with TRBJ1-2; D is perhaps TRBD1 (5 bases). CDR3 length: 16 amino acids. Trimming cost V 5 bases and J 4 bases, with 20 bases left between them. The germline V gene has CDR1 LGHDT and CDR2 YNNKEL (reference sequence). For the CDR3, the DNA is TGTGCCAGCAGCAGAGGGACTCTAGAACTGGTCTATGGCTACACCTTC. This sequence encodes CASSRGTLELVYGYTF.

This clonotype showed up many times. The CDR3 DNA is TGCAGCGGTTCCGGGACAGGGTCGACTGAAGCTTTCTTT. Protein product: CSGSGTGSTEAFF. The V gene is TRBV29-1, the J gene TRBJ1-1; TRBD1 matches 9 bases. With V trimmed by 7 bases and J by 5 bases, 8 bases remained unmatched. There are 13 residues in the CDR3. Germline V CDR1 and CDR2: SQVTM, ANQGSEA. Full variable domain (rest looked up from reference TRBV29-1 and TRBJ1-1): SAVISQKPSRDICQRGTSLTIQCQVDSQVTMMFWYRQQPGQSLTLIATANQGSEATYESGFVIDKFPISRPNLTFSTLTVSNMSPEDSSIYLCSGSGTGSTEAFFGQGTRLTVV.

This clonotype was detected ten times or more. The chain recombines TRBV20-1 with TRBJ2-5; 7 nucleotides align to TRBD2. The ends lost 5 bases at V and 4 bases at J; junction bases unmatched: 10. The CDR3 has 14 amino acids. Germline V gives CDR1 DFQATT, CDR2 SNEGSKA (reference sequence). DNA for the CDR3: TGCAGTGCTCCCCGAGTAGGGGAGGGAGAGACCCAGTACTTC. It is translated as CSAPRVGEGETQYF.

At least ten counts were recorded for this clonotype. The rearrangement links TRBV6-5 to TRBJ2-7, with 13 positions matching TRBD2. V gave up 6 bases and J gave up 3 bases; unmatched junction bases: 2. The CDR3 is made up of 14 amino acids. The germline V gene encodes CDR1 MNHEY and CDR2 SVGAGI. As DNA, the CDR3 is TGTGCCAGCAGGAGACTAGCGGGAGGCTACGAGCAGTACTTC. Amino acids: CASRRLAGGYEQYF.

The chain is built from TRBV6-5 and TRBJ2-2; 10 bases map to TRBD2. Trimming removed 6 bases from V and 4 bases from J; junction bases left unmatched: 11. CDR3 length: 17 amino acids. The germline V gene has CDR1 MNHEY and CDR2 SVGAGI. Written as DNA, the CDR3 is TGTGCCAGCAGCCATGGAGCGGGGGGGCGGGTCACCGGGGAGCTGTTTTTT. It encodes CASSHGAGGRVTGELFF.

On this clonotype: A much bigger clone sits one base away, suggesting this may be a read error. This sequence joins TRBV19 and TRBJ2-3; perhaps TRBD1 as D (5 bases). CDR3 length equals 13 residues. Trimming pared 9 bases from V and 4 bases from J, leaving 14 bases between. Germline CDR1 and CDR2: LNHDA and SQIVND (reference sequence). CDR3 sequence: CASQGVIADTQYF. In DNA, the CDR3 is TGTGCCAGCCAAGGGGTTATCGCAGATACGCAGTATTTT.

This clonotype has a handful of counts. The J gene is TRBJ2-3, the V gene TRBV5-5; D could derive from TRBD1 or TRBD2 (7 bases each). The germline V gene encodes CDR1 SGHKS and CDR2 YYEKEE (reference sequence). The CDR3 consists of 17 residues. Trimming stripped 3 bases from V and 1 base from J, with 18 bases between. CDR3 nucleotides: TGTGCCAGCAGCTACCGGGGGGCGACAGGGCGCACAGATACGCAGTATTTT. Its protein product is CASSYRGATGRTDTQYF.

This sequence joins TRBV6-1 and TRBJ1-1; 10 nucleotides agree with TRBD1. The CDR3 extends over 15 amino acids. Germline-derived CDR1 and CDR2 are MNHNS and SASEGT. V shed 7 bases, J shed 0 bases, and the junction held 5 bases outside the gene matches. This CDR3 is CASTRDRGMNTEAFF. In DNA, the CDR3 is TGTGCCAGCACCCGGGACAGGGGAATGAACACTGAAGCTTTCTTT.

The chain uses TRBV6-5 and TRBJ2-1; 7 bases are shared with TRBD2. This CDR3 contains 15 residues. Germline CDR1 reads MNHEY; CDR2 reads SVGAGI. The V and J ends lost 6 bases and 3 bases, in that order; junction bases with no gene match: 8. In nucleotides, the CDR3 is TGTGCCAGCAGAAAAAGTGGCGGGAGCTACAATGAGCAGTTCTTC. It encodes CASRKSGGSYNEQFF.

V and J are TRBV4-2 and TRBJ2-3; D not resolved. The V and J ends lost 2 bases and 6 bases respectively, with 9 bases between them. The CDR3 runs to 13 residues. CDR1 and CDR2 (germline): LGHNA, YNFKEQ. The CDR3 DNA reads as TGTGCCAGCAGCCAAACTGACTCGGATACGCAGTATTTT. It encodes CASSQTDSDTQYF.

The table lists this clonotype with many counts. The rearrangement uses TRBV20-1 and TRBJ2-3, with 11 nucleotides matching TRBD2. The CDR3 spans 17 residues. V gave up 0 bases and J gave up 6 bases; unmatched junction bases: 11. Germline V lookup: CDR1 DFQATT, CDR2 SNEGSKA (reference sequence). The DNA for the CDR3 is TGCAGTGCTAGAGATTACAAGACTAGCGGGGTTCAGGATACGCAGTATTTT. The encoded protein is CSARDYKTSGVQDTQYF.

This clonotype was detected many times. V is TRBV11-2 and J is TRBJ2-7, with D possibly being TRBD1 (6 bases). V was pared by 1 base and J by 6 bases, with 13 bases between. Germline lookup yields CDR1 SGHAT and CDR2 FQNNGV. The CDR3 is 14 amino acids. This CDR3 reads CASSLVQGLGEQYF. CDR3 sequence (DNA): TGTGCCAGCAGCTTAGTGCAGGGGCTCGGCGAGCAGTACTTC.

This clonotype was observed at least ten times. The V gene is TRBV6-6, the J gene TRBJ2-1, with 8 bases that match TRBD2. Germline values: CDR1 MNHNY, CDR2 SVGAGI (reference sequence). V dropped 3 bases and J dropped 4; count of bases not matched to a gene: 5. The CDR3 sequence is 15 residues long. The CDR3 coding sequence is TGTGCCAGCAGTTATACGGGGGGGAGATACAATGAGCAGTTCTTC. This sequence encodes CASSYTGGRYNEQFF.

This clonotype occurred many times. J is TRBJ1-1 and V is TRBV12-3 or TRBV12-4; D unclear. The V end was cut by 6 bases, the J end by 3 bases, with 5 bases between. The CDR3 consists of 11 residues. The CDR3 DNA follows: TGTGCCAGCAGCCGGGACACTGAAGCTTTCTTT. It yields the protein CASSRDTEAFF.

Many counts were recorded for this clonotype. CDR3 bases: TGTGCCAGCAGCACAACAGGGTGGGCAGATTATAGCAATCAGCCCCAGCATTTT. Its protein is CASSTTGWADYSNQPQHF. The genes are TRBV5-4 and TRBJ1-5; maybe TRBD1 (6 bases). Germline assignment: CDR1 SGHNT and CDR2 YYREEE (reference sequence). The CDR3 length is 18 residues. The V end was cut by 4 bases, the J end by 0 bases, with 20 bases between. Looking up the rest from reference TRBV5-4 and TRBJ1-5 gives the full variable domain: ETGVTQSPTHLIKTRGQQVTLRCSSQSGHNTVSWYQQALGQGPQFIFQYYREEENGRGNFPPRFSGLQFPNYSSELNVNALELDDSALYLCASSTTGWADYSNQPQHFGDGTRLSIL.

Relative to its sample, this clonotype is medium-sized. This chain uses TRBV5-1 with TRBJ2-6; 9 nucleotides match TRBD1. The CDR3 is 23 residues long. Losses at the gene ends were 4 bases for V and 1 base for J; bases not matched to a gene: 24. Germline V lookup: CDR1 SGHRS, CDR2 YFSETQ. This CDR3 is CASSAPRDRVLSSLLSGANVLTF. CDR3 sequence (DNA): TGCGCCAGCAGCGCCCCCCGGGACAGGGTACTTAGCTCACTGTTATCTGGGGCCAACGTCCTGACTTTC.